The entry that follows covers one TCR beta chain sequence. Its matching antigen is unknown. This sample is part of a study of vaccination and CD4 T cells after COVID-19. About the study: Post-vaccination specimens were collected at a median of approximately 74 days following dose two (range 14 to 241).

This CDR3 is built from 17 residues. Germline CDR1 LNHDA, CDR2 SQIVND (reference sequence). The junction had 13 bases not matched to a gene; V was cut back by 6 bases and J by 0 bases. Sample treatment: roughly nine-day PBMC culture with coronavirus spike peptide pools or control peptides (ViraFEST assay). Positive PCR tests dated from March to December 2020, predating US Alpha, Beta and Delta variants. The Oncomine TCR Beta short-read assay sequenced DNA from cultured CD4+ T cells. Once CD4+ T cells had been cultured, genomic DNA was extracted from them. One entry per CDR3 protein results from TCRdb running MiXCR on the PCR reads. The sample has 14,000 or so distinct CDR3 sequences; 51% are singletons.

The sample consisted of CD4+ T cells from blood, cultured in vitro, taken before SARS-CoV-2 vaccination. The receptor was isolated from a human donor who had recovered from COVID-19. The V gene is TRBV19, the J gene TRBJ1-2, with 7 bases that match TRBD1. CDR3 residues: CASSTPGQRITNYGYTF. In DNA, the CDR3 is TGTGCCAGTAGCACCCCGGGACAGCGGATCACTAACTATGGCTACACCTTC. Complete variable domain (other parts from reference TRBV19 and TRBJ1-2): DGGITQSPKYLFRKEGQNVTLSCEQNLNHDAMYWYRQDPGQGLRLIYYSQIVNDFQKGDIAEGYSVSREKKESFPLTVTSAQKNPTAFYLCASSTPGQRITNYGYTFGSGTRLTVV.